This T cell receptor (beta chain) was sequenced during a study of blood T cell repertoires in COVID-19. For the study at large: The United States, Italy and Spain were the sources of the acute and convalescent COVID-19 samples. In each case, the material was cDNA or gDNA derived from T cells, B-cell-depleted T cells, or PBMCs.

Source study methods: Amplified reference gene primers provided the basis for estimating nucleated cell counts. TCRdb's table, derived via immunoSEQ multiplex PCR, lists solely in-frame clones and lacks some. From that table come the V and J calls and clone size; the DNA was used to work out D and trimming. The sample holds 53,000 or so clones, 90% seen once. The CDR3 is made up of 11 amino acids. Germline assignment: CDR1 MDHEN and CDR2 SYDVKM. Trimming left V 11 bases short and J 1 base short, with 5 bases between. This TCR was recovered from a human donor in a cohort sampled during active COVID-19. Sample: peripheral blood. The chain joins TRBV28 to TRBJ2-2; D is unclear. The CDR3 protein is CAVGNTGELFF. CDR3 coding DNA: TGTGCCGTCGGGAACACCGGGGAGCTGTTTTTT.